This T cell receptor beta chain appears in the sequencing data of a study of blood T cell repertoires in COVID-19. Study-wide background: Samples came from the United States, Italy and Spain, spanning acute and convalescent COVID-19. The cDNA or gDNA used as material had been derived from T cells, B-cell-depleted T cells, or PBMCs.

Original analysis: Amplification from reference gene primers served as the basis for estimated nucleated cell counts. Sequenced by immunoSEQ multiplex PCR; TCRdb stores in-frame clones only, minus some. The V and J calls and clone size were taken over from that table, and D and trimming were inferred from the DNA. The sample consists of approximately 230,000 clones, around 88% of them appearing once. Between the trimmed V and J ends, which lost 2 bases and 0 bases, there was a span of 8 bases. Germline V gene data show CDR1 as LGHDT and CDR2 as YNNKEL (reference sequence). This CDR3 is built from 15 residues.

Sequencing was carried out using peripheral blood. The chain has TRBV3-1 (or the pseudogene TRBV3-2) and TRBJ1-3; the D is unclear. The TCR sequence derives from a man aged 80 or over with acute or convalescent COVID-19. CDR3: CASSQNRNSGNTIYF. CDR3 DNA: TGTGCCAGCAGCCAAAACAGAAACTCTGGAAACACCATATATTTT.